This TCR beta chain emerged from a study of cytomegalovirus exposure and HLA in healthy donors. The PCR had 60 Vbeta and 13 Jbeta primers. Assay used: immunoSEQ multiplex PCR; TCRdb lists only in-frame clones, some missing. The data contain some 120,000 clones, 83% of them singletons. This CDR3 contains 17 residues. The ends lost 1 base at V and 0 bases at J; junction bases unmatched: 5. The V gene's germline CDR1 is MGHDK and CDR2 SYGVNS. The chain couples TRBV25-1 to TRBJ2-7; 11 bases fit TRBD1. The sequence came from a woman in her forties in good health and CMV-seropositive. Sequencing was carried out using PBMCs. The CDR3 loop is CASSESPGQGDSYEQYF. The CDR3 DNA reads TGTGCCAGCAGTGAATCACCGGGACAGGGGGACTCCTACGAGCAGTACTTC.